This T cell receptor (beta chain) was found in a study of blood T cell repertoires in COVID-19. Germline-derived CDR1 and CDR2 are SGHRS and YFSETQ. Trimming took 2 bases from V and 4 from J, leaving 15 bases between them. The CDR3 runs 15 residues. Here immunoSEQ multiplex PCR was the method, and the copy in TCRdb shows in-frame clones only, minus some. Here the sample spans about 150,000 clones, approximately 77% being singletons. The chain has TRBV5-1 and TRBJ1-1, with a possible D match to TRBD1 (5 bases). This clonotype was sampled from a woman aged 80 or over with active or convalescent COVID-19. The sequenced sample consisted of peripheral blood. The CDR3 is CASSFQGGDGTEAFF. In DNA form, the CDR3 reads TGCGCCAGCAGCTTTCAGGGCGGAGACGGCACTGAAGCTTTCTTT.